These T cell receptor beta chains were read from a single sample in a study of cytomegalovirus exposure and HLA in healthy donors. Measured with immunoSEQ multiplex PCR; TCRdb has only the in-frame clones, and not every one. The sample lists 150,000 to 250,000 clones, 75% to 85% seen once, with 13% in the top ten. The sequenced sample consisted of PBMCs. The receptor source for this set is a woman in her 30s in good health and CMV-seropositive. The CDR3 runs from the conserved cysteine through the conserved F or W. The order of the fields is D gene, J gene, V gene, clone size, CDR3 DNA, CDR3 protein. The D gene is left open where the match is weak. Rows may omit the clone size; those that give it use once, few, many or a size class.

D gene: -
J gene: TRBJ2-3
V gene: TRBV15
clone size: -
CDR3 DNA: TGTGCCACCAGCAGGAGTGACAGAGATACGCAGTATTTT
CDR3 protein: CATSRSDRDTQYF

D gene: TRBD2
J gene: TRBJ2-7
V gene: TRBV19
clone size: -
CDR3 DNA: TGTGCCAGTAGCGAGGGAGGGCACAAGACCGAGCAGTACTTC
CDR3 protein: CASSEGGHKTEQYF

D gene: -
J gene: TRBJ1-1
V gene: TRBV11-1
clone size: -
CDR3 DNA: TGTGCCAGCAGCTTTCCAGGGGTAAAGGGGACTGAAGCTTTCTTT
CDR3 protein: CASSFPGVKGTEAFF

D gene: -
J gene: TRBJ2-6
V gene: TRBV6-5
clone size: -
CDR3 DNA: TGTGCCAGCAGTTACCTGGCTCCCGGGGCCAACGTCCTGACTTTC
CDR3 protein: CASSYLAPGANVLTF

D gene: TRBD1
J gene: TRBJ1-1
V gene: TRBV29-1
clone size: -
CDR3 DNA: TGCAGCGTGACAACAGGGGCTCTGGGCACTGAAGCTTTCTTT
CDR3 protein: CSVTTGALGTEAFF

D gene: TRBD2
J gene: TRBJ2-1
V gene: TRBV2
clone size: -
CDR3 DNA: TGTGCCAGCAGTGAAGTAAGCGGGACTTACAATGAGCAGTTCTTC
CDR3 protein: CASSEVSGTYNEQFF

D gene: TRBD2
J gene: TRBJ2-3
V gene: TRBV7-6
clone size: -
CDR3 DNA: TGTGCCAGCACTGCAGAGACTAGCGCCTTCACAGATACGCAGTATTTT
CDR3 protein: CASTAETSAFTDTQYF

D gene: -
J gene: TRBJ2-7
V gene: TRBV14
clone size: -
CDR3 DNA: TGTGCCAGCAGCGTAGCGTTGGGGTTCTACGAGCAGTACTTC
CDR3 protein: CASSVALGFYEQYF

D gene: -
J gene: TRBJ2-2
V gene: TRBV2
clone size: -
CDR3 DNA: TGTGCCAGCAGTGAAAATCACTTAAACACCGGGGAGCTGTTTTTT
CDR3 protein: CASSENHLNTGELFF

D gene: -
J gene: TRBJ1-2
V gene: TRBV19
clone size: -
CDR3 DNA: TGTGCCAGTAGTATCGGCCTCCAACAGGGCGACTATGGCTACACCTTC
CDR3 protein: CASSIGLQQGDYGYTF

D gene: TRBD1
J gene: TRBJ2-7
V gene: TRBV28
clone size: -
CDR3 DNA: TGTGCCAGCAAAAGGACAGGGAAGACCTACGAGCAGTACTTC
CDR3 protein: CASKRTGKTYEQYF

D gene: -
J gene: TRBJ2-2
V gene: TRBV6-1
clone size: once
CDR3 DNA: TGTGCCAGCAGTGCTGAGGCCGGGGGGCTGACCGGGGAGCTGTTTTTT
CDR3 protein: CASSAEAGGLTGELFF

D gene: -
J gene: TRBJ2-7
V gene: TRBV19
clone size: -
CDR3 DNA: TGTGCCAGTAGTATAGTGTTCGGGACAACCTACGAGCAGTACTTC
CDR3 protein: CASSIVFGTTYEQYF

D gene: -
J gene: TRBJ1-5
V gene: TRBV28
clone size: -
CDR3 DNA: TGTGCCAGCAGTTCCCATGCAGGGCCCAGCAATCAGCCCCAGCATTTT
CDR3 protein: CASSSHAGPSNQPQHF

D gene: -
J gene: TRBJ1-2
V gene: TRBV7-9
clone size: -
CDR3 DNA: TGTGCCAGCAGCTTAGAATATTTCGGCTACACCTTC
CDR3 protein: CASSLEYFGYTF

D gene: -
J gene: TRBJ2-2
V gene: TRBV2
clone size: -
CDR3 DNA: TGTGCCAGCAGTGAAAGACAGCAACACACCGGGGAGCTGTTTTTT
CDR3 protein: CASSERQQHTGELFF

D gene: -
J gene: TRBJ1-5
V gene: TRBV7-2
clone size: -
CDR3 DNA: TGTGCCAGCAGCTTAGGACCGGGAGAGAATCAGCCCCAGCATTTT
CDR3 protein: CASSLGPGENQPQHF

D gene: -
J gene: TRBJ2-5
V gene: TRBV7-2
clone size: -
CDR3 DNA: TGTGCCAGCAGCTTGCAGGGTAACGGGGAGACCCAGTACTTC
CDR3 protein: CASSLQGNGETQYF

D gene: -
J gene: TRBJ2-1
V gene: TRBV15
clone size: -
CDR3 DNA: TGTGCCACCAGCAGAGATTTTGGGAAACTAGGGGGGGATGAGCAGTTCTTC
CDR3 protein: CATSRDFGKLGGDEQFF

D gene: -
J gene: TRBJ1-1
V gene: TRBV29-1
clone size: -
CDR3 DNA: TGCAGCGTTGAGAGAGAAGCTTTCTTT
CDR3 protein: CSVEREAFF

D gene: TRBD1
J gene: TRBJ1-5
V gene: TRBV5-1
clone size: -
CDR3 DNA: TGCGCCAGCAGCGCGACAGGGATCGGTCAGCCCCAGCATTTT
CDR3 protein: CASSATGIGQPQHF

D gene: -
J gene: TRBJ1-5
V gene: TRBV7-6
clone size: -
CDR3 DNA: TGTGCCAGCAGCTTGAAACAGGGCCCCAATCAGCCCCAGCATTTT
CDR3 protein: CASSLKQGPNQPQHF

D gene: -
J gene: TRBJ1-2
V gene: TRBV6-5
clone size: -
CDR3 DNA: TGTGCCAGCAGTTACGAGGGTAGCCCCTGCACCTTC
CDR3 protein: CASSYEGSPCTF

D gene: -
J gene: TRBJ1-1
V gene: TRBV19
clone size: -
CDR3 DNA: TGTGCCAGTAGTATGCAGGTTAGTGTTTCTGAAGCTTTCTTT
CDR3 protein: CASSMQVSVSEAFF

D gene: TRBD2
J gene: TRBJ2-1
V gene: TRBV7-8
clone size: -
CDR3 DNA: TGTGCCAGCAGCTTGGGACTAGCGGGAGGGCCATACAATGAGCAGTTCTTC
CDR3 protein: CASSLGLAGGPYNEQFF